The 29 T cell receptor beta chains listed next were all sequenced from one sample in a study of blood T cells in healthy people across ages. A J-beta primer mix and a sample-barcoded 5' primer were used in a second PCR of roughly 6 to 11 cycles. Via MiXCR, TCRdb re-called the 5' RACE reads, giving one row per CDR3 protein. The profile shows hundreds of thousands of distinct CDR3 sequences, about three fifths of them singletons. The sequenced material came from blood. These receptors all stem from a man aged 25-45 years in good health.

Turning to this clonotype: One end of the junction fails to match germline, which may point to a read error. The chain links TRBV29-1 to TRBJ1-2, with a weak D call TRBD1 (5 bases). Germline loops: CDR1 SQVTM, CDR2 ANQGSEA. The CDR3 is made up of 13 amino acids. The CDR3 nucleotides are TGCAGCGCCTCCACGGGACCGAACTCTGGCTACACCTTC. This translates into CSASTGPNSGYTF.

This clonotype occurred a few times. The chain is built from TRBV20-1 and TRBJ1-1; possible D gene TRBD1, 6 bases. Germline loops: CDR1 DFQATT, CDR2 SNEGSKA (reference sequence). This CDR3 has 14 amino acids. V lost 0 bases, J lost 4 bases, and 12 bases lay in between. The CDR3 sequence: CSARDSGGVTEAFF. CDR3 bases: TGCAGTGCTAGAGATTCCGGGGGCGTCACTGAAGCTTTCTTT.

V is TRBV20-1 and J is TRBJ2-3, with D perhaps TRBD1 or TRBD2 (5 bases each). This CDR3 region has 14 residues. In germline, CDR1 is DFQATT, CDR2 SNEGSKA (reference sequence). V gave up 5 bases and J gave up 6 bases, with 18 bases separating them. CDR3 residues: CSAWGWAEPDTQYF. CDR3 in DNA: TGCAGTGCTTGGGGGTGGGCCGAACCCGATACGCAGTATTTT.

The genes are TRBV6-1 and TRBJ2-1; a possible D gene is TRBD1 (5 bases). The CDR3 spans 15 residues. CDR1 is MNHNS and CDR2 is SASEGT in the germline V gene. Trimming left V 4 bases short and J 2 bases short, with 12 bases between. Written as DNA, the CDR3 is TGTGCCAGCAGTGTAAGGGGCGGTACCTACAATGAGCAGTTCTTC. Protein: CASSVRGGTYNEQFF.

V and J are TRBV4-2 and TRBJ2-7, with 11 bases that match TRBD2. This CDR3 region has 15 residues. V dropped 3 bases and J dropped 3; count of bases not matched to a gene: 4. Germline V gives CDR1 LGHNA, CDR2 YNFKEQ. The CDR3 loop is CASSHLAGGNYEQYF. The CDR3, as DNA: TGTGCCAGCAGCCATCTAGCGGGAGGCAACTACGAGCAGTACTTC.

This chain links TRBV10-1 with TRBJ2-7; D might be TRBD2 (6 bases). Germline assignment: CDR1 WNHNN and CDR2 SYGVQD (reference sequence). This CDR3 is 15 amino acids long. V was shortened by 0 bases and J by 4 bases, with 13 bases between the two germline ends. The CDR3, as DNA: TGCGCCAGCAGTGAGTCGGAGGGTTTACGGTACGAGCAGTACTTC. This codes for CASSESEGLRYEQYF.

The chain couples TRBV6-2 or TRBV6-3 to TRBJ2-5; TRBD1 matches at 7 bases. The CDR3 is made up of 14 amino acids. Per germline, CDR1 MNHEY and CDR2 SVGEGT. V lost 8 bases to trimming and J lost 5 bases; unmatched junction nucleotides: 11. The CDR3 nucleotides are TGTGCCAGCCGAGGACAGGCAGAATGGGAGACCCAGTACTTC. Translated: CASRGQAEWETQYF.

This clonotype was recorded at least ten times. This rearrangement joins TRBV5-1 to TRBJ1-2; possible D gene TRBD1, 6 bases. The germline CDR1 and CDR2 sequences are SGHRS and YFSETQ. This CDR3 contains 13 residues. Deletions cut 4 bases from V and 8 bases from J, with 15 bases between. CDR3 residues: CASSAGGAGGYTF. CDR3 coding DNA: TGCGCCAGCAGCGCGGGGGGCGCTGGGGGCTACACCTTC.

Of note for this clonotype: Mismatch with germline at one junction end may stem from a read error. The CDR3 here is CAGSYSLQGTEQFF. The DNA of the CDR3 is TGTGCCGGCAGTTACAGTCTACAGGGCACTGAGCAGTTCTTC. This sequence joins TRBV6-2 or TRBV6-3 and TRBJ2-1; TRBD1 might be the D (6 bases). Germline loops: CDR1 MNHEY, CDR2 SVGEGT. This CDR3 contains 14 residues.

V and J are TRBV4-2 and TRBJ2-1; TRBD2 is a possible D gene (5 bases). The V gene's germline CDR1 is LGHNA and CDR2 YNFKEQ. V lost 0 bases and J 8 bases, leaving 14 bases between the germline ends. This CDR3 is 15 amino acids long. The CDR3 DNA follows: TGTGCCAGCAGCCAAGATTGGCTAGCTCTCGATGAGCAGTTCTTC. It specifies CASSQDWLALDEQFF.

The chain employs TRBV2 and TRBJ2-3; tentative D call: TRBD1 (7 bases). The V gene lost 6 bases and the J gene lost 6 bases, with 16 bases spanning the gap. The CDR3 has 14 amino acids. Germline V gene lookup returns CDR1 SNHLY and CDR2 FYNNEI. The CDR3 region has the DNA TGTGCCAGCAGGGCTGGACAGGCGGGGGATACGCAGTATTTT. As protein: CASRAGQAGDTQYF.

The rearrangement links TRBV5-4 to TRBJ2-1, with D possibly being TRBD1 (5 bases). CDR3 size: 16 residues. Trimming stripped 1 base from V and 10 bases from J, with 21 bases between. CDR1 and CDR2 from the germline V gene are SGHNT and YYREEE (reference sequence). CDR3 region: CASSLPIAQEGAEQFF. CDR3 nucleotide sequence: TGTGCCAGCAGCTTGCCCATCGCCCAAGAAGGGGCCGAGCAGTTCTTC.

This chain links TRBV7-6 with TRBJ2-3; 10 bases align to TRBD1. The CDR3 consists of 14 residues. J lost 13 bases, V lost 0 bases, and 7 bases had no gene match. Germline CDR1 SGHVS, CDR2 FNYEAQ. The DNA of the CDR3 is TGTGCCAGCAGCTTAGCCGGGACAGGGGATGGGGAGTATTTT. Translating gives CASSLAGTGDGEYF. The full variable domain, in which reference TRBV7-6 and TRBJ2-3 provide the parts outside the CDR3, is GAGVSQSPRYKVTKRGQDVALRCDPISGHVSLYWYRQALGQGPEFLTYFNYEAQQDKSGLPNDRFSAERPEGSISTLTIQRTEQRDSAMYRCASSLAGTGDGEYFGPGTRLTVL.

The chain combines TRBV6-1 with TRBJ1-2; a possible D gene is TRBD1 (6 bases). V lost 8 bases to trimming and J lost 5 bases, with 15 bases between them. In germline, CDR1 is MNHNS, CDR2 SASEGT. The CDR3 totals 13 residues. The chain's CDR3 is CASHRDTKYGYTF. The CDR3 region has the DNA TGTGCCAGCCACCGGGACACAAAATATGGCTACACCTTC.

V and J are TRBV20-1 and TRBJ1-2; D uncertain. Trimming took 5 bases from V and 2 from J, leaving 12 bases between them. The CDR3 is 13 amino acids. From germline, CDR1 is DFQATT and CDR2 SNEGSKA (reference sequence). The CDR3 loop is CSAPTPENYGYTF. For the CDR3, the DNA is TGCAGTGCTCCGACCCCAGAAAACTATGGCTACACCTTC.

This clonotype was counted only a few times. The chain joins TRBV9 to TRBJ2-7, with 7 positions matching TRBD2. The CDR3 is made up of 14 amino acids. With 4 bases clipped from V and 3 bases from J, the junction kept 7 bases outside the gene matches. Germline CDR1 SGDLS, CDR2 YYNGEE. The chain's CDR3 is CASSPGRGNYEQYF. The CDR3 region has the DNA TGTGCCAGCAGCCCCGGGCGGGGGAACTACGAGCAGTACTTC.

This clonotype was counted between two and nine times. The V call is TRBV29-1, the J call TRBJ2-3; D may match TRBD1 or TRBD2 (5 bases each). The CDR3 length is 12 residues. Per germline, CDR1 SQVTM and CDR2 ANQGSEA. Trimming pared 6 bases from V and 2 bases from J, leaving 9 bases between. The CDR3, as DNA: TGCAGCGTCGGGGCCCCCACAGATACGCAGTATTTT. As protein: CSVGAPTDTQYF.

The chain uses TRBV5-1 and TRBJ2-7, with 8 positions matching TRBD1. CDR3 length: 15 amino acids. Germline V lookup: CDR1 SGHRS, CDR2 YFSETQ. Trimming took 7 bases from V and 2 from J; bases not matched to a gene: 11. In DNA form, the CDR3 reads TGCGCCAGCCGCCCCACGCGACAGGGGACCTACGAGCAGTACTTC. It is translated as CASRPTRQGTYEQYF.

The chain uses TRBV11-1 and TRBJ2-1; D is undetermined. CDR1 is SGHAT, CDR2 FQDESV, per germline (reference sequence). V dropped 2 bases and J dropped 1 base, with 9 bases sitting between them. The CDR3 extends over 15 amino acids. The CDR3 loop reads CASSLPRPSYNEQFF. CDR3 nucleotide sequence: TGTGCCAGCAGCTTACCACGGCCTTCCTACAATGAGCAGTTCTTC.

This clonotype was counted only a few times. The rearrangement uses TRBV28 and TRBJ2-7; no definite D call. Germline V lookup: CDR1 MDHEN, CDR2 SYDVKM. With 5 bases removed from V and 3 bases from J, the gap between germline ends came to 17 bases. This CDR3 region has 15 residues. Written as DNA, the CDR3 is TGTGCCAGCAGTGGGGTCGGAAATTCGCGCTACGAGCAGTACTTC. Translated: CASSGVGNSRYEQYF.

A word on this clonotype: Relative to the germline gene, one junction end is altered; a read error may explain this. The V gene is TRBV5-6, the J gene TRBJ2-1, with 8 bases matching TRBD1. This CDR3 has 18 amino acids. Germline lookup yields CDR1 SGHDT and CDR2 YYEEEE. DNA of the CDR3: TGTGCCGGCAGTACGGCATTCGGTCCGAGACAGGGGCGGAATGAGCAGTTCTTC. Residues: CAGSTAFGPRQGRNEQFF. Together with reference TRBV5-6 and TRBJ2-1, the CDR3 gives the full variable domain: DAGVTQSPTHLIKTRGQQVTLRCSPKSGHDTVSWYQQALGQGPQFIFQYYEEEERQRGNFPDRFSGHQFPNYSSELNVNALLLGDSALYLCAGSTAFGPRQGRNEQFFGPGTRLTVL.

The rearrangement joins TRBV24-1 to TRBJ1-2; D might be TRBD1 (5 bases). Trimming removed 3 bases at V and 7 bases at J, with 11 bases between. The CDR3 is made up of 13 amino acids. Germline CDR1 is KGHDR and CDR2 is SFDVKD. CDR3 nucleotide sequence: TGTGCCACCAGTGATACTGGGGGTGGTGGCTACACCTTC. Amino acid sequence: CATSDTGGGGYTF.

The chain carries TRBV5-1 and TRBJ2-1, with TRBD1 as a possible D gene (5 bases). This CDR3 is 13 amino acids long. Per the germline V gene, CDR1 is SGHRS and CDR2 is YFSETQ. V was shortened by 2 bases and J by 8 bases, with 11 bases between the two germline ends. In nucleotides, the CDR3 is TGCGCCAGCAGCTTTCAGGGTTCCGATGAGCAGTTCTTC. It is translated as CASSFQGSDEQFF.

V and J are TRBV7-3 and TRBJ2-1; 9 bases fit TRBD2. V gave up 0 bases and J gave up 9 bases; unmatched junction bases: 6. Germline CDR1 reads SGHTA; CDR2 reads FQGTGA. The CDR3 is made up of 15 amino acids. CDR3 region: CASSLTGGREGEQFF. The DNA for the CDR3 is TGTGCCAGCAGCTTAACCGGCGGGAGGGAGGGTGAGCAGTTCTTC. The complete variable domain, with remaining parts taken from reference TRBV7-3 and TRBJ2-1, reads GAGVSQTPSNKVTEKGKYVELRCDPISGHTALYWYRQSLGQGPEFLIYFQGTGAADDSGLPNDRFFAVRPEGSVSTLKIQRTERGDSAVYLCASSLTGGREGEQFFGPGTRLTVL.

J is TRBJ2-1 and V is TRBV7-8; 9 bases match TRBD1. The germline V gene has CDR1 SGHVS and CDR2 FQNEAQ. The ends lost 5 bases at V and 13 bases at J; junction bases unmatched: 18. The CDR3 is made up of 16 amino acids. The CDR3 DNA follows: TGTGCCAGCAGCGGTAGCGCCGGGACAGGGCGAGGGGTCCAGTTCTTC. Translation gives CASSGSAGTGRGVQFF.

The chain recombines TRBV25-1 with TRBJ2-5, with D unclear. The CDR3 has 15 amino acids. CDR1 and CDR2 from the germline V gene are MGHDK and SYGVNS. Trimming shortened V by 2 bases and J by 1 base, and 11 bases separated the two germline ends. The CDR3 nucleotides read TGTGCCAGCAGTGAAGGATGGGGATCCCAAGAGACCCAGTACTTC. Translated: CASSEGWGSQETQYF. The variable domain in full, with the rest retrieved from reference TRBV25-1 and TRBJ2-5, is EADIYQTPRYLVIGTGKKITLECSQTMGHDKMYWYQQDPGMELHLIHYSYGVNSTEKGDLSSESTVSRIRTEHFPLTLESARPSHTSQYLCASSEGWGSQETQYFGPGTRLLVL.

The V gene is TRBV14, the J gene TRBJ2-7; maybe TRBD2 (6 bases). The CDR3 has 16 amino acids. CDR1 is SGHDN and CDR2 is FVKESK in the germline V gene. Trimming cost V 1 base and J 2 bases, with 15 bases left between them. Here the CDR3 DNA reads TGTGCCAGCAGCCAAGTTCCCCGGGACTCCACCTACGAGCAGTACTTC. It codes for CASSQVPRDSTYEQYF.

The J gene is TRBJ2-3, the V gene TRBV20-1; D ambiguous. There are 11 residues in the CDR3. V was pared by 7 bases and J by 1 base, with 6 bases between. CDR1 DFQATT and CDR2 SNEGSKA come from the germline V gene (reference sequence). CDR3 nucleotide sequence: TGCAGTGGGCTTGGCACAGATACGCAGTATTTT. Amino acids: CSGLGTDTQYF.

The chain uses TRBV20-1 and TRBJ1-5; D uncertain. Germline V gene sequence: CDR1 DFQATT, CDR2 SNEGSKA (reference sequence). V lost 5 bases to trimming and J lost 2 bases, with 16 bases between them. The CDR3 sequence is 15 residues long. This CDR3 reads CSAQRLQGGNQPQHF. Written as DNA, the CDR3 is TGCAGTGCTCAACGCCTACAAGGCGGCAATCAGCCCCAGCATTTT.